The T cell receptor (beta chain) under discussion was sequenced for a study of human T cells and chemical hapten exposure. This clonotype has only a few counts. MiXCR, run by TCRdb on the RACE reads, gives a single entry per CDR3 protein. The sample lists tens of thousands of distinct CDR3 sequences, roughly a tenth occurring once. The time point here: pre-sensitization, week 0. The treatment here: therapeutic diphenylcyclopropenone sensitization with weekly scalp DPC. Unfractionated whole blood yielded the extracted total RNA. There are 18 residues in the CDR3. The germline CDR1 and CDR2 sequences are MNHNY and SVGAGI (reference sequence). V was pared by 6 bases and J by 3 bases, with 14 bases of the junction left unmatched.

This clonotype originated in a woman aged 25 to 39 with alopecia areata. Some clones in this sample may be carry-over from other donors' samples. Sequencing used whole blood, obtained in connection with sensitization to the hapten diphenylcyclopropenone (DPC). The chain joins TRBV6-6 to TRBJ2-6, with 7 bases fitting TRBD1. The CDR3 DNA sequence: TGTGCCAGCAGCCCCCTTTTAGACAGGGCCTTTGGGGCCAACGTCCTGACTTTC. This gives the protein CASSPLLDRAFGANVLTF.